Shown below are 4 T cell receptor beta chains from a single sample sequenced in a study of prognosis after radiotherapy for stage I lung cancer. Two-round multiplex PCR, the amplification method, yielded TCR beta CDR3 from genomic DNA. Amplification during the initial PCR round employed primers specific to each TRBV and TRBJ gene. MiXCR, applied by TCRdb to the multiplex PCR reads, yields one record per CDR3 protein. The sample holds 25,000 to 35,000 distinct CDR3 sequences, over 45% seen once. The source was PBMCs, collected before or after stereotactic body radiation therapy (not recorded which). Receptors were obtained from a donor of 50 years or more with non-small cell lung cancer.

There are many counts of this clonotype. The V and J genes are TRBV7-6 and TRBJ2-1; no reliable D call. Germline assignment: CDR1 SGHVS and CDR2 FNYEAQ. With 1 base removed from V and 8 bases from J, the gap between germline ends came to 9 bases. CDR3 size: 13 residues. The CDR3 DNA sequence: TGTGCCAGCAGCTTAGGCTCTCGCTATGAGCAGTTCTTC. Its translation: CASSLGSRYEQFF.

This clonotype was recorded at least ten times. The CDR3 coding sequence is TGTGCCAGCAGTTTAAGCGGAGCGAGCAATGAGCAGTTCTTC. This translates into CASSLSGASNEQFF. The chain has TRBV28 and TRBJ2-1, with D possibly being TRBD2 (5 bases). The CDR3 covers 14 residues. Trimming cost V 2 bases and J 6 bases, with 11 bases left between them. CDR1 is MDHEN, CDR2 SYDVKM, per germline.

The chain couples TRBV5-1 to TRBJ2-1; D unresolved. With 0 bases removed from V and 0 bases from J, the gap between germline ends came to 13 bases. The CDR3 extends over 17 amino acids. The germline CDR1 and CDR2 sequences are SGHRS and YFSETQ. In DNA form, the CDR3 reads TGCGCCAGCAGCTTGGAAGCCCAGTTGAGCTCCTACAATGAGCAGTTCTTC. Encoded protein: CASSLEAQLSSYNEQFF.

The gene calls are TRBV11-1 and TRBJ1-1, with 9 bases matching TRBD1. Germline lookup yields CDR1 SGHAT and CDR2 FQDESV (reference sequence). Trimming cost V 5 bases and J 1 base; bases outside gene matches: 11. This CDR3 is 17 amino acids long. The CDR3 DNA reads as TGTGCCAGCAGCCCTCTTGGGGGACAGGGTTCGAACACTGAAGCTTTCTTT. Encoded protein: CASSPLGGQGSNTEAFF.